A single sample is the source of the 24 T cell receptor beta chains below, sequenced in a study of Ad26.COV2.S vaccination and SARS-CoV-2 variants. Treatment meaning: roughly 18 received Ad26.COV2.S at low or high dose, single or two shots; 5 received placebo; per-sample allocation not given. Material that was analyzed had been drawn on day 63 after the first vaccine or placebo injection. Measured with immunoSEQ multiplex PCR; TCRdb has only the in-frame clones, and not every one. The table records roughly 400,000 clones, 92% of them present only once. Material: peripheral blood, obtained in a trial of Ad26.COV2.S vaccine versus placebo. These receptors were obtained from a person between 18 and 65 years old who received the Ad26.COV2.S COVID-19 vaccine or a placebo.

The table lists this clone with a count of one. The chain is built from TRBV4-1 and TRBJ2-7; 9 bases map to TRBD1. Germline lookup yields CDR1 MGHRA and CDR2 YSYEKL. The CDR3 is made up of 15 amino acids. Unmatched junction bases numbered 4, after V lost 4 bases and J lost 0 bases. DNA for the CDR3: TGCGCCAGCAGCCTCGAGACAGGGGGCTCCTACGAGCAGTACTTC. Amino acid sequence: CASSLETGGSYEQYF.

The chain joins TRBV27 to TRBJ1-2; D not resolved. V lost 5 bases, J lost 8 bases, and 24 bases lay in between. Per germline, CDR1 MNHEY and CDR2 SMNVEV (reference sequence). This CDR3 comprises 16 residues. The chain's CDR3 is CASSPLERLRVGGYTF. The CDR3 nucleotides are TGTGCCAGCAGTCCTCTGGAGAGGCTTCGAGTAGGGGGCTACACCTTC.

This chain links TRBV2 with TRBJ1-4; D remains unclear. Germline CDR1 is SNHLY and CDR2 is FYNNEI. The CDR3 contains 14 residues. The V gene lost 4 bases and the J gene lost 5 bases, with 11 bases spanning the gap. DNA for the CDR3: TGTGCCAGCAGTGGTGGCAGAAGAAATGAAAAACTGTTTTTT. Its translation is CASSGGRRNEKLFF. Looking up the rest from reference TRBV2 and TRBJ1-4 gives the full variable domain: EPEVTQTPSHQVTQMGQEVILRCVPISNHLYFYWYRQILGQKVEFLVSFYNNEISEKSEIFDDQFSVERPDGSNFTLKIRSTKLEDSAMYFCASSGGRRNEKLFFGSGTQLSVL.

This chain uses TRBV12-3 or TRBV12-4 with TRBJ2-7; D call uncertain. Trimming took off 6 bases at V and 6 bases at J, with 15 bases between the two ends. The CDR3 length is 13 residues. CDR3 nucleotide sequence: TGTGCCAGCAGAAGTGAATGGGGTCGCGAGCAGTACTTC. Translating gives CASRSEWGREQYF.

V usage is TRBV9 and J usage is TRBJ2-7; the D gene is possibly TRBD2 (5 bases). The CDR3 is 14 residues long. V dropped 4 bases and J dropped 0 bases, with 11 bases sitting between them. CDR1 is SGDLS, CDR2 YYNGEE, per germline. CDR3: CASSRGPSSYEQYF. In nucleotides, the CDR3 is TGTGCCAGCAGCCGGGGTCCGAGCTCCTACGAGCAGTACTTC.

V and J are TRBV5-6 and TRBJ2-3, with 12 bases matching TRBD2. V was clipped by 1 base and J by 4 bases; unmatched bases: 7. The germline CDR1 and CDR2 sequences are SGHDT and YYEEEE. The CDR3 consists of 17 residues. The CDR3, as DNA: TGTGCCAGCAGCTTGACTAGCGGGGGGCAGGTCGCAGATACGCAGTATTTT. The encoded protein is CASSLTSGGQVADTQYF.

The chain recombines TRBV7-2 with TRBJ1-3, with D unresolved. CDR1 is SGHTA, CDR2 FQGNSA, per germline. The CDR3 loop spans 17 amino acids. The ends were cut back, 2 bases at V and 0 bases at J, with 14 bases in the middle. The CDR3 protein is CASSLSYSLTSGNTIYF. DNA for the CDR3: TGTGCCAGCAGCTTATCGTACAGCTTGACCTCTGGAAACACCATATATTTT.

The chain employs TRBV19 and TRBJ1-3, with D uncertain. The ends were cut back, 1 base at V and 0 bases at J, with 7 bases in the middle. Germline V gene data show CDR1 as LNHDA and CDR2 as SQIVND (reference sequence). CDR3 size: 15 residues. CDR3 DNA: TGTGCCAGTAGTATAGGTTCCAGCTCTGGAAACACCATATATTTT. This codes for CASSIGSSSGNTIYF.

The chain uses TRBV28 and TRBJ1-5; tentatively, D is TRBD1 (6 bases). Germline V gene data show CDR1 as MDHEN and CDR2 as SYDVKM. The V end was cut by 5 bases, the J end by 2 bases, with 13 bases between. The CDR3 runs to 15 residues. CDR3 sequence reads: CASSTIRQGNQPQHF. The CDR3 DNA is TGTGCCAGCAGTACCATCCGACAGGGCAATCAGCCCCAGCATTTT.

The chain couples TRBV28 to TRBJ1-5, with D possibly matching TRBD1 (6 bases). The CDR3 consists of 16 residues. Trimming stripped 4 bases from V and 3 bases from J, with 16 bases between. Looked up from germline, CDR1 is MDHEN and CDR2 is SYDVKM. The CDR3 protein is CASSSGKGQFNQPQHF. The DNA for the CDR3 is TGTGCCAGCAGTTCGGGAAAAGGACAGTTCAATCAGCCCCAGCATTTT.

The chain has TRBV5-4 and TRBJ2-1; 7 bases are a match to TRBD2. The CDR3 sequence is 13 residues long. The V gene's germline CDR1 is SGHNT and CDR2 YYREEE (reference sequence). The junction had 9 bases not matched to a gene; V was cut back by 10 bases and J by 5 bases. CDR3 nucleotide sequence: TGTGCCGGGGGGGACCGGGCGAACAATGAGCAGTTCTTC. Amino acid sequence: CAGGDRANNEQFF.

This chain joins TRBV5-6 and TRBJ2-6; D gene uncertain. This CDR3 has 15 residues. The V end lost 2 bases, the J end lost 4 bases, and 10 bases lay between the germline ends. Germline V gives CDR1 SGHDT, CDR2 YYEEEE. The CDR3 sequence is CASSFAGFGANVLTF. The DNA for the CDR3 is TGTGCCAGCAGCTTTGCTGGGTTCGGGGCCAACGTCCTGACTTTC.

The rearrangement joins TRBV30 to TRBJ1-3; unclear D gene. Trimming cost V 1 base and J 11 bases, with 21 bases left between them. There are 15 residues in the CDR3. Germline loops: CDR1 GTSNPN, CDR2 SVGIG (reference sequence). The CDR3 region is CAWSGWGATAGAIYF. Here the CDR3 DNA reads TGTGCCTGGAGTGGCTGGGGAGCCACGGCCGGGGCCATATATTTT.

The chain carries TRBV12-5 and TRBJ2-1, with TRBD2 identical over 9 bases. From germline, CDR1 is LGHNT and CDR2 FRNRAP. Unmatched junction bases numbered 16, after V lost 1 base and J lost 6 bases. This CDR3 contains 19 residues. The CDR3 sequence: CASGLEILAMAGGLNEQFF. CDR3 nucleotides: TGTGCTAGTGGTTTGGAAATTCTAGCGATGGCGGGGGGGCTCAATGAGCAGTTCTTC.

The chain couples TRBV19 to TRBJ2-6; no clear D gene. The CDR3 runs to 15 residues. V was shortened by 2 bases and J by 4 bases, with 9 bases between the two germline ends. In germline, CDR1 is LNHDA, CDR2 SQIVND (reference sequence). Here the CDR3 reads CASSIMRLGANVLTF. The CDR3 nucleotides are TGTGCCAGTAGTATAATGCGACTCGGGGCCAACGTCCTGACTTTC.

The rearrangement links TRBV3-1 (or the pseudogene TRBV3-2) to TRBJ1-4; 10 nucleotides align to TRBD1. Germline lookup yields CDR1 LGHDT and CDR2 YNNKEL (reference sequence). V dropped 2 bases and J dropped 0; count of bases not matched to a gene: 3. This CDR3 contains 17 residues. In nucleotides, the CDR3 is TGTGCCAGCAGCCAACGGACAGGGGGTCCAACTAATGAAAAACTGTTTTTT. Encoded protein: CASSQRTGGPTNEKLFF.

The sample holds one count of this clone. The chain links TRBV19 to TRBJ1-6; D perhaps matches TRBD1 (6 bases). V was trimmed by 4 bases and J by 10 bases, leaving 14 bases between them. The CDR3 contains 14 residues. In germline, CDR1 is LNHDA, CDR2 SQIVND (reference sequence). CDR3 residues: CASSSRGIESPLHF. Here the CDR3 DNA reads TGTGCCAGTAGTAGCAGGGGTATTGAGTCACCCCTCCACTTT. Together with reference TRBV19 and TRBJ1-6, the CDR3 gives the full variable domain: DGGITQSPKYLFRKEGQNVTLSCEQNLNHDAMYWYRQDPGQGLRLIYYSQIVNDFQKGDIAEGYSVSREKKESFPLTVTSAQKNPTAFYLCASSSRGIESPLHFGNGTRLTVT.

V gene TRBV30 combines with J gene TRBJ1-1, with D unclear. The CDR3 totals 12 residues. V was pared by 0 bases and J by 7 bases, with 9 bases between. Germline V gives CDR1 GTSNPN, CDR2 SVGIG (reference sequence). The CDR3 loop reads CAWSVTGREAFF. CDR3 DNA: TGTGCCTGGAGTGTAACGGGCCGTGAAGCTTTCTTT.

This clone showed up just a few times. The J gene is TRBJ2-1, the V gene TRBV4-1; TRBD2 is a possible D gene (5 bases). CDR3 length equals 13 residues. The V gene lost 6 bases and the J gene lost 7 bases, with 13 bases spanning the gap. Germline CDR1 is MGHRA and CDR2 is YSYEKL. CDR3 sequence (DNA): TGCGCCAGCAGTTACGGACTGGAAAATGAGCAGTTCTTC. It encodes CASSYGLENEQFF.

The rearrangement uses TRBV28 and TRBJ1-1; 7 positions agree with TRBD1. Per the germline V gene, CDR1 is MDHEN and CDR2 is SYDVKM. V lost 6 bases and J lost 0; bases outside the gene matches: 13. This CDR3 has 17 residues. CDR3 loop: CASSATRTGLMNTEAFF. In DNA form, the CDR3 reads TGTGCCAGCAGCGCCACGAGGACAGGATTAATGAACACTGAAGCTTTCTTT.

The chain links TRBV3-1 (or the pseudogene TRBV3-2) to TRBJ1-2, with TRBD1 identical over 8 bases. The germline V gene has CDR1 LGHDT and CDR2 YNNKEL (reference sequence). This CDR3 region has 16 residues. With V trimmed by 1 base and J by 0 bases, 4 bases remained unmatched. The CDR3 sequence is CASSQVQTGANYGYTF. The CDR3, as DNA: TGTGCCAGCAGCCAAGTTCAGACAGGGGCTAACTATGGCTACACCTTC.

The rearrangement uses TRBV28 and TRBJ2-5, with a tentative D call TRBD2 (6 bases). The CDR3 extends over 13 amino acids. V shed 7 bases and J shed 3 bases, with 12 bases lying between them. Germline CDR1 MDHEN, CDR2 SYDVKM. CDR3 region: CASTPPGEETQYF. For the CDR3, the DNA is TGTGCCAGCACCCCCCCGGGGGAAGAGACCCAGTACTTC.

This sequence joins TRBV5-5 and TRBJ2-3; D not certain. V gave up 0 bases and J gave up 6 bases, with 11 bases separating them. In germline, CDR1 is SGHKS, CDR2 YYEKEE (reference sequence). The CDR3 extends over 14 amino acids. The CDR3 reads CASSLARSADTQYF. CDR3 in DNA: TGTGCCAGCAGCTTGGCCAGGAGCGCGGATACGCAGTATTTT.

The V and J genes are TRBV2 and TRBJ2-7; no definite D call. Looked up from germline, CDR1 is SNHLY and CDR2 is FYNNEI. Trimming removed 6 bases from V and 0 bases from J, with 6 bases in between. The CDR3 is made up of 12 amino acids. In DNA form, the CDR3 reads TGTGCCAGCAGGGGCAACTCCTACGAGCAGTACTTC. Protein: CASRGNSYEQYF.